This paragraph reports one TCR beta chain. The antigen remains undetermined. This specimen belongs to a study of response to subunit inactivated influenza vaccine. General study findings and limits: Authors suggested each seasonal influenza vaccination recruits few new T cells.

This CDR3 is built from 15 residues. Deletions cut 4 bases from V and 5 bases from J, with 16 bases between. The germline V gene has CDR1 KGHSH and CDR2 LQKENI. TCRdb independently ran MiXCR on the RT-PCR reads; one entry per CDR3 protein. The data show about 530,000 distinct CDR3 sequences, over 10% seen once. The chain is built from TRBV18 and TRBJ2-3, with a weak D call TRBD1 (5 bases). The sequence was collected from a man over 45 who received an inactivated influenza vaccine. The source material was PBMCs from blood, sampled roughly 47 days after vaccination. The CDR3 is CASSLNANRGDTQYF. The CDR3 DNA reads TGTGCCAGCTCACTAAATGCGAATAGGGGAGATACGCAGTATTTT.